The source of this T cell receptor beta chain is a study of T cells after yellow fever vaccination. For the study at large: In the case of low-cell-number fractions, SMART-Seq v4 Ultra Low Input was used for preparation.

Germline CDR1 MGHRA, CDR2 YSYEKL. The ends were cut back, 5 bases at V and 6 bases at J, with 7 bases in the middle. There are 11 residues in the CDR3. For TCR, cDNA came from 5'RACE template switching, which added a universal primer site and UMIs. TCRdb passed the 5' RACE reads through MiXCR, listing each CDR3 protein once. Of hundreds of thousands of distinct CDR3 sequences detected, 11% appear once; the ten largest clones hold 18%. Findings of the study overall: From the bulk population, abundant clonotypes could contaminate and appear within FACS-sorted repertoires.

This clonotype came up a few times. As yet, its antigen is unknown. This sample comprised PBMCs, obtained on the day of the first yellow fever vaccination. The sequence came from a man aged 18 to 30 who received the YFV17D yellow fever vaccine. This chain uses TRBV4-1 with TRBJ1-2; D is unclear. The CDR3 protein is CASSSRNGYTF. CDR3 nucleotides: TGCGCCAGCAGCTCACGGAATGGCTACACCTTC.